Listed below are T cell receptor beta chains from one sample, sequenced in a study of T cells in Graves' hyperthyroidism and ophthalmopathy. TCRdb re-derived calls from the multiplex PCR reads in MiXCR, one entry per CDR3 protein. The profile shows some 570,000 distinct CDR3 sequences, 13% to 15% of them singletons. Sequenced material: blood. These receptors were collected from a woman aged 18 to 35 with Graves' ophthalmopathy. The CDR3 runs from the conserved cysteine through the conserved F or W. The order of the fields is CDR3 length, J gene, clone size, V gene, D gene, CDR3 protein, CDR3 DNA. D genes are given only for firm matches. For some rows the clone size is stated as once, few or many, or as a class when expanded; others skip it.

14,TRBJ1-4,NA,TRBV6-2/TRBV6-3,NA,CASSYERGHEKLFF,TGTGCCAGCAGTTACGAAAGGGGTCATGAAAAACTGTTTTTT
17,TRBJ2-3,NA,TRBV7-3,TRBD2,CASSLRGLAGNTDTQYF,TGTGCCAGCAGCTTAAGGGGACTAGCGGGAAACACAGATACGCAGTATTTT
17,TRBJ2-5,NA,TRBV7-6,NA,CASSLATGPLYQETQYF,TGTGCCAGCAGCTTAGCTACAGGACCTTTGTACCAAGAGACCCAGTACTTC
18,TRBJ2-1,many,TRBV6-2/TRBV6-3,TRBD2,CASSYPRRLAGVEDEQFF,TGTGCCAGCAGTTACCCCCGAAGACTAGCGGGAGTTGAGGATGAGCAGTTCTTC
16,TRBJ2-5,many,TRBV6-1,TRBD1,CASINRGQGAGETQYF,TGTGCCAGCATCAACAGGGGACAGGGGGCTGGGGAGACCCAGTACTTC
13,TRBJ2-5,many,TRBV20-1,NA,CSALGLRGETQYF,TGCAGTGCGTTGGGACTCCGCGGAGAGACCCAGTACTTC
16,TRBJ1-1,few,TRBV6-1,TRBD1,CASSRTGQAIGTEAFF,TGTGCCAGCAGCCGCACGGGACAGGCAATCGGGACTGAAGCTTTCTTT
14,TRBJ2-7,many,TRBV28,NA,CASSPPVDSYEQYF,TGTGCCAGCAGCCCCCCTGTAGACTCCTACGAGCAGTACTTC
15,TRBJ2-7,many,TRBV12-5,TRBD2,CASGPGTSGSYEQYF,TGTGCTAGTGGTCCCGGGACTAGCGGATCCTACGAGCAGTACTTC
15,TRBJ1-1,NA,TRBV27,NA,CASSSRGGEITEAFF,TGTGCCAGCAGTTCCCGGGGAGGAGAAATCACTGAAGCTTTCTTT
16,TRBJ2-2,few,TRBV7-9,NA,CASSFNRDLYTGELFF,TGTGCCAGCAGCTTCAACCGGGACTTATACACCGGGGAGCTGTTTTTT
17,TRBJ2-5,few,TRBV9,TRBD2,CASSVGGSGRSGETQYF,TGTGCCAGCAGCGTAGGTGGTAGCGGGAGATCTGGAGAGACCCAGTACTTC
14,TRBJ1-1,many,TRBV19,NA,CASSIDGGYTEAFF,TGTGCCAGTAGTATTGACGGGGGCTACACTGAAGCTTTCTTT
17,TRBJ2-3,few,TRBV12-3/TRBV12-4,TRBD2,CASSLLGTSGTGDTQYF,TGTGCCAGCAGTTTGTTGGGGACTAGCGGGACGGGAGATACGCAGTATTTT
17,TRBJ2-5,NA,TRBV4-2,NA,CASSQPLAGAAQETQYF,TGTGCCAGCAGCCAACCCTTGGCCGGGGCGGCTCAAGAGACCCAGTACTTC
14,TRBJ2-7,many,TRBV5-6,TRBD1,CASSSGQGAREQYF,TGTGCCAGCAGCTCGGGACAGGGGGCACGCGAGCAGTACTTC
18,TRBJ2-7,NA,TRBV9,TRBD2,CASSVGASGSLPSGEQYF,TGTGCCAGCAGCGTAGGGGCTAGCGGGAGTCTCCCTTCGGGGGAGCAGTACTTC
13,TRBJ2-4,many,TRBV29-1,TRBD1,CSVGGGQGDIQYF,TGCAGCGTTGGGGGGGGACAGGGGGACATTCAGTACTTC
15,TRBJ1-5,many,TRBV30,NA,CAWSVGGQGEKPQHF,TGTGCCTGGAGTGTGGGGGGGCAAGGGGAGAAGCCCCAGCATTTT
12,TRBJ2-5,many,TRBV6-2/TRBV6-3,TRBD1,CASSRQGETQYF,TGTGCCAGCAGTCGACAGGGAGAGACCCAGTACTTC
14,TRBJ1-2,NA,TRBV29-1,TRBD1,CSVELARGVDGYTF,TGCAGCGTTGAGTTGGCCAGGGGGGTTGATGGCTACACCTTC
16,TRBJ2-1,many,TRBV6-2/TRBV6-3,TRBD2,CASTSSREGGSDEQFF,TGTGCCAGCACCTCCTCGCGGGAGGGCGGGAGTGATGAGCAGTTCTTC
14,TRBJ2-2,many,TRBV28,NA,CASSFLGNTGELFF,TGTGCCAGCAGTTTCCTGGGGAACACCGGGGAGCTGTTTTTT
15,TRBJ1-5,many,TRBV4-1,TRBD1,CASSRRDSQGQPQHF,TGCGCCAGCAGCCGCAGGGACAGTCAAGGTCAGCCCCAGCATTTT
12,TRBJ1-2,many,TRBV20-1,TRBD1,CSAQGQGDGYTF,TGCAGTGCCCAGGGACAGGGGGATGGCTACACCTTC
15,TRBJ1-2,few,TRBV6-1,TRBD1,CASSSTTGGLYGYTF,TGTGCCAGCAGTTCCACGACAGGGGGACTCTATGGCTACACCTTC
17,TRBJ2-7,NA,TRBV28,TRBD2,CASSSSGRAPWIYEQYF,TGTGCCAGCAGCTCTAGCGGGAGGGCCCCGTGGATCTACGAGCAGTACTTC
15,TRBJ2-1,NA,TRBV28,NA,CASSPMGGKNNEQFF,TGTGCCAGCAGTCCGATGGGGGGAAAAAACAATGAGCAGTTCTTC
15,TRBJ2-3,NA,TRBV2,NA,CASKGGLLLRNTQYF,TGTGCCAGCAAGGGGGGACTCCTCCTACGGAATACGCAGTATTTT
12,TRBJ2-7,many,TRBV2,NA,CASSEVSTEQYF,TGTGCCAGCAGTGAAGTCTCGACAGAGCAGTACTTC
18,TRBJ2-1,few,TRBV19,NA,CASSIEGATRRPGHEQFF,TGTGCCAGTAGTATAGAAGGGGCTACTAGACGGCCGGGGCATGAGCAGTTCTTC
14,TRBJ1-1,many,TRBV3-1,TRBD1,CASTYDRVNTEAFF,TGTGCCAGCACCTACGACAGGGTGAACACTGAAGCTTTCTTT
14,TRBJ2-1,NA,TRBV30,TRBD2,CAWSFGRARNEQFF,TGTGCCTGGAGTTTCGGGAGGGCCCGCAATGAGCAGTTCTTC
10,TRBJ2-7,many,TRBV20-1,NA,CSAGHYEQYF,TGCAGTGCTGGTCACTACGAGCAGTACTTC
16,TRBJ2-2,NA,TRBV5-8,NA,CASSPRGRANTGELFF,TGTGCCAGCAGCCCCCGGGGCAGGGCGAACACCGGGGAGCTGTTTTTT
13,TRBJ1-3,few,TRBV7-9,NA,CASTVTTGNTIYF,TGTGCCAGCACAGTGACAACTGGAAACACCATATATTTT
15,TRBJ1-4,NA,TRBV3-1,TRBD1,CASSPLDRGPRKLFF,TGTGCCAGCAGCCCCTTGGACAGGGGGCCTCGAAAACTGTTTTTT
14,TRBJ2-3,many,TRBV2,NA,CASRFRGHTDTQYF,TGTGCCAGCAGATTCAGGGGTCACACAGATACGCAGTATTTT
13,TRBJ1-6,NA,TRBV6-4,TRBD1,CAISGTAGSPLHF,TGTGCCATCAGTGGGACAGCGGGCTCACCCCTCCACTTT
16,TRBJ2-5,NA,TRBV5-6,NA,CASSLEAGQAEETQYF,TGTGCCAGCAGCTTGGAAGCGGGACAGGCCGAAGAGACCCAGTACTTC
13,TRBJ2-3,NA,TRBV12-3/TRBV12-4,NA,CASSFHNTDTQYF,TGTGCCAGCAGTTTCCATAACACAGATACGCAGTATTTT
19,TRBJ2-7,once,TRBV5-6,TRBD2,CASSLLGAPSGRAKYEQYF,TGTGCCAGCAGCTTGTTGGGGGCGCCTAGCGGGAGGGCCAAGTACGAGCAGTACTTC
16,TRBJ1-1,few,TRBV4-3,NA,CASSQEGREANAEAFF,TGCGCCAGCAGCCAAGAGGGTAGGGAGGCGAACGCTGAAGCTTTCTTT
18,TRBJ2-3,many,TRBV7-9,TRBD1,CASSLVRDRGPSTDTQYF,TGTGCCAGCAGTCTCGTCCGGGACAGGGGGCCTAGCACAGATACGCAGTATTTT
16,TRBJ2-1,many,TRBV7-6,NA,CASSSLGVAAYNEQFF,TGTGCCAGCAGCTCCCTCGGTGTGGCTGCCTACAATGAGCAGTTCTTC
16,TRBJ2-3,NA,TRBV18,NA,CASSLGQRGSSDTQYF,TGTGCCAGCTCACTTGGACAGCGAGGGTCCTCCGATACGCAGTATTTT
23,TRBJ2-1,NA,TRBV20-1,TRBD2,CSARPTTLTGGSGRRSSYNEQFF,TGCAGTGCTAGGCCGACCACTTTGACTGGGGGTAGCGGGAGGAGGAGCTCCTACAATGAGCAGTTCTTC
18,TRBJ2-2,NA,TRBV28,NA,CASSLNSWYRTNTGELFF,TGTGCCAGCAGTTTAAACTCTTGGTACAGGACGAACACCGGGGAGCTGTTTTTT
17,TRBJ2-1,NA,TRBV19,TRBD2,CASSRTSGRASYNEQFF,TGTGCCAGTAGTCGGACTAGCGGGAGAGCATCCTACAATGAGCAGTTCTTC
13,TRBJ1-1,many,TRBV5-8,NA,CAASVRGNTEAFF,TGTGCCGCATCGGTGCGGGGTAACACTGAAGCTTTCTTT
12,TRBJ2-1,many,TRBV7-2,NA,CASSPQYNEQFF,TGTGCCAGCAGCCCACAGTACAATGAGCAGTTCTTC
16,TRBJ2-6,many,TRBV11-2,NA,CASRPRGGSGANVLTF,TGTGCCAGCAGACCGAGGGGGGGGTCTGGGGCCAACGTCCTGACTTTC